In this sample, the clone carrying this T cell receptor beta chain turned up once. This sample is part of a study of T cells after somatic rescue of genetic block. TCRdb keeps only in-frame clones here, not all; method: immunoSEQ multiplex PCR. The sample has 85,000 to 90,000 clones; about nine tenths are singletons. V was pared by 5 bases and J by 6 bases, with 13 bases between. The CDR3 loop spans 13 amino acids. Looked up from germline, CDR1 is SGHNT and CDR2 is YENEEA. The receptor was derived from a woman aged 18-29 years. Sequencing was done on a sample of peripheral blood mononuclear cells (PBMCs). The J gene is TRBJ1-1, the V gene TRBV11-3, with D hard to call. The CDR3 here is CASSPSRGPEAFF. Written as DNA, the CDR3 is TGTGCCAGCAGCCCCTCACGAGGCCCTGAAGCTTTCTTT.